This T cell receptor beta chain was retrieved from a study of CD8+CD57+ T cells in acquired aplastic anemia. Study-level information: Sorted cells (CD4+ and CD8+) yielded DNA amounts that averaged approximately 3.1 ug. Study-wide findings and caveats: Patients and healthy controls showed no significant CD8+ Simpson's diversity difference. The same twenty-nine CD8+ CDR3 sequences occurred in patients and in controls.

Remarks on this clonotype: Its antigen remains unidentified.

The template for TCR beta VDJ and CDR3 sequence profiling was genomic DNA. TCRdb redid the calling of the reads with MiXCR, one entry per CDR3 protein. The sample records around 200,000 distinct CDR3 sequences, roughly half being singletons. Patients chosen for sequencing had CD8+CD57+ cells that had expanded, as shown by flow cytometry. When blood sampling took place, the patients had received no therapy. V shed 4 bases and J 5 bases; nucleotides not matched to a gene: 5. In germline, CDR1 is SGHAT, CDR2 FQNNGV. The CDR3 is 14 amino acids. Sequenced sample: sorted CD4+, CD8+, or CD8+CD57+ T cells (not recorded which) from PBMCs. V gene TRBV11-2 combines with J gene TRBJ2-1, with TRBD2 matching 7 bases. The source is a human donor with aplastic anemia. The CDR3 reads CASSWSSGNNEQFF. CDR3 nucleotide sequence: TGTGCCAGCAGCTGGTCTAGCGGAAACAATGAGCAGTTCTTC.